These 10 T cell receptor beta chains originate from one sample sequenced in a study of T cell repertoires in cytomegalovirus infection. TCRdb reprocessed the reads via MiXCR and lists one record per CDR3 protein. The sample shows about 300,000 distinct CDR3 sequences, approximately 10% of them seen only once. Sequenced material: PBMCs. The source of these receptors is a human donor in good health (CMV status not recorded). Some clones in this sample may be carry-over from other donors' samples.

This clonotype was seen more than once but under ten times. CDR3 region: CASSSGTAETQYF. For the CDR3, the DNA is TGTGCCAGCAGTTCCGGGACAGCAGAGACCCAGTACTTC. The gene calls are TRBV28 and TRBJ2-5; 7 bases align to TRBD1. The CDR3 covers 13 residues. Looked up from germline, CDR1 is MDHEN and CDR2 is SYDVKM. V was pared by 4 bases and J by 4 bases, with 3 bases of the junction left unmatched.

This clonotype was seen many times. The chain is built from TRBV5-6 and TRBJ2-2; 7 positions agree with TRBD1. V lost 4 bases, J lost 4 bases, and 7 bases stayed unmatched. Looked up from germline, CDR1 is SGHDT and CDR2 is YYEEEE. The CDR3 extends over 15 amino acids. The CDR3 reads CASSPRDSPTGELFF. The DNA for the CDR3 is TGTGCCAGCAGCCCAAGGGACAGCCCCACCGGGGAGCTGTTTTTT. The full variable domain, its missing parts supplied by reference TRBV5-6 and TRBJ2-2, is DAGVTQSPTHLIKTRGQQVTLRCSPKSGHDTVSWYQQALGQGPQFIFQYYEEEERQRGNFPDRFSGHQFPNYSSELNVNALLLGDSALYLCASSPRDSPTGELFFGEGSRLTVL.

This clonotype occurred a few times. The chain employs TRBV5-4 and TRBJ2-1, with 8 bases aligning to TRBD1. The CDR3 loop spans 15 amino acids. CDR1 and CDR2 (germline): SGHNT, YYREEE (reference sequence). Trimming removed 0 bases from V and 7 bases from J; junction bases left unmatched: 6. The CDR3 sequence is CASSLGDQGANEQFF. DNA of the CDR3: TGTGCCAGCAGCTTGGGTGACCAGGGGGCTAATGAGCAGTTCTTC.

The chain is built from TRBV11-2 and TRBJ1-3, with D uncertain. Germline values: CDR1 SGHAT, CDR2 FQNNGV. The CDR3 covers 16 residues. Trimming removed 1 base at V and 2 bases at J, with 12 bases between. Here the CDR3 DNA reads TGTGCCAGCAGCTTAGTCCGGAGTTCAGCTGGAAACACCATATATTTT. Encoded protein: CASSLVRSSAGNTIYF.

This clonotype has just a few counts. The rearrangement joins TRBV20-1 to TRBJ2-2; D uncertain. V was cut by 0 bases and J by 5 bases, with 7 bases left in between. This CDR3 has 13 amino acids. Germline CDR1 is DFQATT and CDR2 is SNEGSKA (reference sequence). CDR3 nucleotide sequence: TGCAGTGCTAGAGAAACTCTTACCGGGGAGCTGTTTTTT. As protein: CSARETLTGELFF.

The table lists this clonotype with many counts. This chain connects TRBV7-9 to TRBJ2-6, with D perhaps TRBD1 (6 bases). Germline V gene lookup returns CDR1 SEHNR and CDR2 FQNEAQ (reference sequence). V was pared by 4 bases and J by 2 bases, with 9 bases between. This CDR3 spans 15 amino acids. CDR3 residues: CASSSTGTGANVLTF. The CDR3, as DNA: TGTGCCAGCAGCTCCACAGGGACTGGGGCCAACGTCCTGACTTTC.

This clonotype was counted between two and nine times. V is TRBV2 and J is TRBJ1-2, with 7 bases matching TRBD1. The CDR3 extends over 16 amino acids. With 8 bases clipped from V and 4 bases from J, the junction kept 16 bases outside the gene matches. Germline loops: CDR1 SNHLY, CDR2 FYNNEI. The CDR3, as DNA: TGTGCCAGCGGCGCAAACAGGGGTTCGTGGTCCTATGGCTACACCTTC. It is translated as CASGANRGSWSYGYTF.

This clonotype showed up just a few times. The V call is TRBV7-9, the J call TRBJ1-2, with 7 bases matching TRBD1. The CDR3 contains 15 residues. The germline gives CDR1 SEHNR, CDR2 FQNEAQ (reference sequence). J lost 0 bases, V lost 5 bases, and 6 bases had no gene match. CDR3 nucleotides: TGTGCCAGCAGCCCGTGGACAGGTTCTAACTATGGCTACACCTTC. It codes for CASSPWTGSNYGYTF. The full variable domain, completed using reference TRBV7-9 and TRBJ1-2, is DTGVSQNPRHKITKRGQNVTFRCDPISEHNRLYWYRQTLGQGPEFLTYFQNEAQLEKSRLLSDRFSAERPKGSFSTLEIQRTEQGDSAMYLCASSPWTGSNYGYTFGSGTRLTVV.

This clonotype was counted many times. This sequence joins TRBV20-1 and TRBJ1-1, with 8 bases aligning to TRBD1. This CDR3 has 13 amino acids. After removal of 7 bases from V and 1 base from J, the junction contained 5 bases not matched to a gene. Germline CDR1 and CDR2: DFQATT and SNEGSKA (reference sequence). The CDR3 DNA is TGCAGTGTTAACGACAGGGGGAACACTGAAGCTTTCTTT. It translates to CSVNDRGNTEAFF.

This clonotype showed up many times. The rearrangement uses TRBV28 and TRBJ2-5, with 9 bases matching TRBD2. The V gene's germline CDR1 is MDHEN and CDR2 SYDVKM. The CDR3 runs to 15 residues. The V and J ends lost 5 bases and 6 bases, in that order; junction bases with no gene match: 10. Written as DNA, the CDR3 is TGTGCCAGCAGTCCGAGTGGACTAGCGAGACAGACCCAGTACTTC. The encoded protein is CASSPSGLARQTQYF.